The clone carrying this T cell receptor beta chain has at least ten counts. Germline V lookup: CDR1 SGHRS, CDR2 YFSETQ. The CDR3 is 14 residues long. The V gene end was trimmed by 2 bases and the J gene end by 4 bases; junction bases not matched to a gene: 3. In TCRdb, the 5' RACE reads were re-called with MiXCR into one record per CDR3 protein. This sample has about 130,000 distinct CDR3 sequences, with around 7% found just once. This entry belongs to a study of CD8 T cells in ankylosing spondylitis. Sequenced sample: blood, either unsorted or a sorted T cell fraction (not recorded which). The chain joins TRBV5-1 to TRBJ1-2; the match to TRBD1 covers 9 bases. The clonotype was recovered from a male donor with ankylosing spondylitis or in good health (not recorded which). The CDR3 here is CASSFRTGAYGYTF. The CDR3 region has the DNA TGCGCCAGCAGCTTTCGGACAGGGGCCTATGGCTACACCTTC.